The rows below give T cell receptor beta chains drawn from one sample of a study of vaccination effects on CD4 cells after COVID-19. These receptors' targets are unknown. Libraries were prepared by immunoSEQ multiplex PCR; TCRdb keeps only in-frame clonotypes and omits some of them. The data hold tens of thousands of clones, with almost 70% observed a single time. This specimen was CD4+ T cells from PBMCs cultured with HCoV-NL63 spike peptides, taken before COVID-19 vaccination. The origin of the receptors is a human donor who received a COVID-19 vaccine. Both conserved end residues are part of each CDR3. The D gene is left open where the match is weak. Clone size is given for some rows only: seen once, a few or many times, or a class if the clone is expanded.

clone_size	v_call	cdr3_length	d_call	j_call	cdr3_aa	cdr3_nt
-	TRBV3-1/TRBV3-2	15	-	TRBJ2-5	CASSLSQLPGGTQYF	TGTGCCAGCAGCCTTAGCCAACTGCCTGGGGGGACCCAGTACTTC
few	TRBV5-1	16	-	TRBJ2-6	CASSLSSSSGANVLTF	TGCGCCAGCAGCTTGTCGTCCAGCTCTGGGGCCAACGTCCTGACTTTC
-	TRBV6-5	14	TRBD2	TRBJ2-5	CATKSGGAQETQYF	TGTGCCACCAAAAGCGGGGGGGCACAAGAGACCCAGTACTTC
-	TRBV5-1	14	-	TRBJ2-5	CASRSQGAQETQYF	TGCGCCAGCAGATCCCAGGGTGCACAAGAGACCCAGTACTTC
-	TRBV6-6	14	-	TRBJ1-2	CASNPQGIPYGYTF	TGTGCCAGCAACCCCCAAGGGATTCCCTATGGCTACACCTTC
-	TRBV4-1	20	-	TRBJ1-1	CASSHDRQGSSRLSNTEAFF	TGCGCCAGCAGCCACGACCGGCAGGGTAGTAGTAGGTTGTCGAACACTGAAGCTTTCTTT
few	TRBV19	15	TRBD1	TRBJ2-7	CASSTRTGSSYEQYF	TGTGCCAGTAGTACCAGGACAGGTAGCTCCTACGAGCAGTACTTC
-	TRBV5-1	16	TRBD2	TRBJ2-7	CASSLVAGGPPYEQYF	TGCGCCAGCAGCTTGGTAGCGGGAGGGCCCCCCTACGAGCAGTACTTC
-	TRBV19	13	-	TRBJ1-2	CASSSQLRYGYTF	TGTGCCAGTAGTTCACAGCTCCGCTATGGCTACACCTTC
-	TRBV3-1/TRBV3-2	14	TRBD1	TRBJ2-7	CASSQGGQSYEQYF	TGTGCCAGCAGCCAAGGGGGACAGTCCTACGAGCAGTACTTC
-	TRBV27	14	TRBD2	TRBJ2-1	CASSLAGTRNEQFF	TGTGCCAGCAGTCTCGCCGGGACTAGGAATGAGCAGTTCTTC
-	TRBV4-1	13	TRBD2	TRBJ2-5	CASSQQRGETQYF	TGCGCCAGCAGCCAGCAGCGGGGAGAGACCCAGTACTTC
-	TRBV5-1	19	TRBD2	TRBJ2-1	CASRMGLAGGPSTYNEQFF	TGCGCCAGCAGGATGGGACTAGCGGGAGGGCCCTCAACCTACAATGAGCAGTTCTTC
-	TRBV30	13	-	TRBJ1-5	CAWSVQGGQPQHF	TGTGCCTGGAGTGTACAGGGCGGTCAGCCCCAGCATTTT
-	TRBV18	14	-	TRBJ2-5	CASSPPFSVETQYF	TGTGCCAGCTCACCACCATTTAGCGTGGAGACCCAGTACTTC
-	TRBV19	15	-	TRBJ1-5	CASSSQRYSNQPQHF	TGTGCCAGTAGTTCGCAGAGATATAGCAATCAGCCCCAGCATTTT
-	TRBV19	15	TRBD1	TRBJ1-5	CASSTQTGSNQPQHF	TGTGCCAGTAGTACTCAGACAGGGTCCAATCAGCCCCAGCATTTT
-	TRBV6-5	15	-	TRBJ1-2	CASSYSGSPNYGYTF	TGTGCCAGCAGTTACTCAGGGAGCCCTAACTATGGCTACACCTTC
-	TRBV20-1	11	-	TRBJ1-2	CSASLGQGYTF	TGCAGTGCTAGTTTGGGTCAGGGCTACACCTTC
-	TRBV6-5	15	TRBD1	TRBJ2-7	CASSRDRGQTYEQYF	TGTGCCAGCAGTAGAGACAGGGGCCAGACCTACGAGCAGTACTTC
-	TRBV2	14	-	TRBJ2-2	CASSEVLGTGELFF	TGTGCCAGCAGTGAGGTCCTGGGGACCGGGGAGCTGTTTTTT
-	TRBV5-8	13	-	TRBJ2-3	CASSLMEGDTQYF	TGTGCCAGCAGCTTGATGGAGGGGGATACGCAGTATTTT
-	TRBV19	13	-	TRBJ2-6	CAGRPSGANVLTF	TGTGCCGGCCGGCCCTCTGGGGCCAACGTCCTGACTTTC
-	TRBV6-5	14	-	TRBJ2-3	CASSLAASTDTQYF	TGTGCCAGCAGTTTAGCGGCTAGCACAGATACGCAGTATTTT
-	TRBV27	14	TRBD2	TRBJ2-7	CASSPRAGGYEQYF	TGTGCCAGCAGCCCAAGGGCGGGAGGCTACGAGCAGTACTTC
few	TRBV10-1	13	-	TRBJ2-7	CASSESDVNEQYF	TGCGCCAGCAGTGAGTCAGACGTGAACGAGCAGTACTTC
few	TRBV5-4	14	TRBD1	TRBJ2-2	CASSQQGATGELFF	TGTGCCAGCAGCCAACAGGGGGCAACCGGGGAGCTGTTTTTT
-	TRBV27	15	TRBD1	TRBJ1-6	CASRTGIGVNSPLHF	TGTGCCAGCAGGACAGGGATCGGGGTTAATTCACCCCTCCACTTT
once	TRBV5-1	13	-	TRBJ2-1	CASSSRDTIEQFF	TGCGCCAGCAGCTCCCGGGACACCATTGAGCAGTTCTTC
-	TRBV5-1	16	TRBD2	TRBJ2-1	CASSLGGTSGHNEQFF	TGCGCCAGCAGCTTGGGGGGGACTAGCGGTCACAATGAGCAGTTCTTC
-	TRBV5-5	15	-	TRBJ2-2	CASSLVGVNTGELFF	TGTGCCAGCAGCTTGGTAGGGGTGAACACCGGGGAGCTGTTTTTT
-	TRBV18	13	TRBD1	TRBJ2-7	CASSPTGVGEQYF	TGTGCCAGCTCACCTACAGGGGTGGGTGAGCAGTACTTC
-	TRBV25-1	16	TRBD1	TRBJ1-1	CASSPRDRGHVTEAFF	TGTGCCAGCAGCCCCCGGGACAGGGGGCACGTCACTGAAGCTTTCTTT